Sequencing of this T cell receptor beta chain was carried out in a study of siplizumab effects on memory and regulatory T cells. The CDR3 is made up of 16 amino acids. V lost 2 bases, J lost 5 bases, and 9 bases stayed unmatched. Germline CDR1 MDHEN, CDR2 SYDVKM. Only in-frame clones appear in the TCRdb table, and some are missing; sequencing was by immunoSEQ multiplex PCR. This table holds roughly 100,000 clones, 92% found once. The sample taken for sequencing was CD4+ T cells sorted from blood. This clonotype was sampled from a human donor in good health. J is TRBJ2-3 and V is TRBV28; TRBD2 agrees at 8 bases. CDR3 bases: TGTGCCAGCAGTTTAATCCTAGCGGGCCCCGGAGATACGCAGTATTTT. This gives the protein CASSLILAGPGDTQYF. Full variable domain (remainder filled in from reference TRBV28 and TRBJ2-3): DVKVTQSSRYLVKRTGEKVFLECVQDMDHENMFWYRQDPGLGLRLIYFSYDVKMKEKGDIPEGYSVSREKKERFSLILESASTNQTSMYLCASSLILAGPGDTQYFGPGTRLTVL.